This TCR beta chain was retrieved from a study of CD8 T cells in ankylosing spondylitis. This clonotype was observed at least ten times. V was shortened by 4 bases and J by 0 bases, with 9 bases between the two germline ends. There are 14 residues in the CDR3. CDR1 and CDR2 from the germline V gene are ENHRY and SYGVKD. In making TCR beta libraries, quantitative 5'-RACE with molecular barcodes was used. TCRdb used MiXCR to reprocess the 5' RACE reads, holding one entry per CDR3 protein. Among under 200,000 distinct CDR3 sequences listed, roughly 11% were seen once. The chain couples TRBV10-3 to TRBJ1-1; D perhaps matches TRBD1 (6 bases). Sequenced: blood, either unsorted or a sorted T cell fraction (not recorded which). This TCR was sampled from a male donor with ankylosing spondylitis or in good health (not recorded which). CDR3 in amino acids: CAISGQGMNTEAFF. The CDR3 DNA reads TGTGCCATCAGTGGCCAGGGGATGAACACTGAAGCTTTCTTT.